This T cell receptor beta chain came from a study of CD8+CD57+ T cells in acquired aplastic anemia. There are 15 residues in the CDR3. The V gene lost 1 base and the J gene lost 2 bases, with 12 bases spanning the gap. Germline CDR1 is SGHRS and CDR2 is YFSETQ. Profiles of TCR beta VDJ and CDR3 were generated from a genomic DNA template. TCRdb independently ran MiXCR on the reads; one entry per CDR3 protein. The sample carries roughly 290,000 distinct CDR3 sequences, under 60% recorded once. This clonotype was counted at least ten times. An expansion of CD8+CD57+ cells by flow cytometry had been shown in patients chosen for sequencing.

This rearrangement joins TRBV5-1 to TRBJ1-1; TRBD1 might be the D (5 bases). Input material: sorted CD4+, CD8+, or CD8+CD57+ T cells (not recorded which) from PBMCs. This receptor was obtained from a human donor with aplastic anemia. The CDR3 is CASSLLSQGNTEAFF. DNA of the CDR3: TGCGCCAGCAGCTTGCTCTCCCAGGGAAACACTGAAGCTTTCTTT. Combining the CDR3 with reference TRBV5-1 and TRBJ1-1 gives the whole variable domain KAGVTQTPRYLIKTRGQQVTLSCSPISGHRSVSWYQQTPGQGLQFLFEYFSETQRNKGNFPGRFSGRQFSNSRSEMNVSTLELGDSALYLCASSLLSQGNTEAFFGQGTRLTVV.